This T cell receptor beta chain was identified in a study of human T cells and chemical hapten exposure. Study context: The variation in per-sample TCR yields arose mainly from small differences in pooled library volumes. Regarding the study as a whole: TCRs above 1 in 1000 frequency stayed constant with DPC sensitization.

Germline assignment: CDR1 SGHRS and CDR2 YFSETQ. Trimming stripped 4 bases from V and 6 bases from J, with 17 bases between. The CDR3 has 15 amino acids. Unfractionated whole blood served as the source for total RNA extraction. Individual cDNA molecules had unique molecular identifiers attached to them by the library. Original data processing: Approximately 99,000 TCRs per sample was the median, with a range of about 20,000 to 690,600. TCRdb passed the 5' RACE reads through MiXCR, listing each CDR3 protein once. TCRdb assigned the V and J calls; the authors' analysis was not used. The data contain 110,000 to 150,000 distinct CDR3 sequences, around 4.4% of them seen just once; the ten biggest clones take up approximately 1.3%. This clonotype came up many times. The antigen is not known.

The V and J genes are TRBV5-1 and TRBJ2-1; a weak D match, TRBD2 (6 bases). This receptor was identified in a female donor in good health. The CDR3 DNA reads as TGCGCCAGCAGCCAGTTTGCGACTAGGTCCAATGAGCAGTTCTTC. Translated, it gives CASSQFATRSNEQFF. Together with reference TRBV5-1 and TRBJ2-1, the CDR3 gives the full variable domain: KAGVTQTPRYLIKTRGQQVTLSCSPISGHRSVSWYQQTPGQGLQFLFEYFSETQRNKGNFPGRFSGRQFSNSRSEMNVSTLELGDSALYLCASSQFATRSNEQFFGPGTRLTVL.